Listed below are T cell receptor beta chains from one sample, sequenced in a study of blood T cell repertoires in COVID-19. Clones were read by immunoSEQ multiplex PCR, and TCRdb kept only the in-frame ones, dropping some. The table shows 300,000 to 350,000 clones, with 80% to 90% occurring only once. Sequencing was performed on PBMCs or T cells enriched from blood (not recorded which). These TCRs come from a man younger than 45 who had recovered from COVID-19. Both conserved end residues are part of each CDR3. The D gene is left open where the match is weak. Expanded clones get a size class; other rows say once, few or many, or leave the size out.

j_call clone_size v_call d_call cdr3_aa cdr3_nt
TRBJ2-3 . TRBV10-3 TRBD2 CASVAGGTDTQYF TGTGCCAGCGTAGCGGGGGGAACAGATACGCAGTATTTT
TRBJ2-3 . TRBV5-4 TRBD2 CASSLTAGPSTDTQYF TGTGCCAGCAGCTTGACAGCGGGACCCAGCACAGATACGCAGTATTTT
TRBJ1-6 once TRBV28 . CASSSTDRYNSPLHF TGTGCCAGCAGTTCCACCGACAGGTATAATTCACCCCTCCACTTT
TRBJ1-6 . TRBV5-1 TRBD1 CASSLAGQGRSPLHF TGCGCCAGCAGCTTGGCCGGACAGGGTCGATCACCCCTCCACTTT
TRBJ2-7 . TRBV4-1 . CASSQVSAYEQYF TGCGCCAGCAGCCAAGTTTCGGCCTACGAGCAGTACTTC
TRBJ2-7 . TRBV11-1 TRBD2 CASSWTSAYEQYF TGTGCCAGCAGCTGGACTAGCGCCTACGAGCAGTACTTC
TRBJ1-4 . TRBV10-3 . CAISEKWLQASEKLFF TGTGCCATCAGTGAGAAGTGGCTCCAGGCCTCAGAAAAACTGTTTTTT
TRBJ1-2 . TRBV10-3 TRBD1 CATRTGEQNGYTF TGTGCCACCAGGACAGGGGAACAAAATGGCTACACCTTC
TRBJ2-3 . TRBV7-9 . CASSLELGQKPLTDTQYF TGTGCCAGCAGCTTAGAATTAGGACAGAAACCGCTCACAGATACGCAGTATTTT
TRBJ2-3 once TRBV9 . CASSVHRTTDTQYF TGTGCCAGCAGCGTACACAGAACCACAGATACGCAGTATTTT
TRBJ2-7 . TRBV5-1 TRBD1 CASSRGQGQDEQYF TGCGCCAGCAGCAGAGGACAGGGGCAGGACGAGCAGTACTTC